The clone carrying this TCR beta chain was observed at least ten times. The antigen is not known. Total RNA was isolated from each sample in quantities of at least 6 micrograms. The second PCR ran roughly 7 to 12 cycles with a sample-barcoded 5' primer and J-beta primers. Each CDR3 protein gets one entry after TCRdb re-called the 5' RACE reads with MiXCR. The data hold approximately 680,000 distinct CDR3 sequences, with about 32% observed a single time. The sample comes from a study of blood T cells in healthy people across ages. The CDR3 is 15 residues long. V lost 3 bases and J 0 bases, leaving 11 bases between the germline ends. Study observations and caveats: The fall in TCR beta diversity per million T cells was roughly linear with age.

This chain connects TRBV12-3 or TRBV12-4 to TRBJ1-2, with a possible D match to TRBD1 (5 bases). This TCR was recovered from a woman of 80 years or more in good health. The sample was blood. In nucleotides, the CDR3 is TGTGCCAGCAGTTTGGCCGGGGGACCTAACTATGGCTACACCTTC. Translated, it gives CASSLAGGPNYGYTF.